This is a list of T cell receptor beta chains from one sample in a study of shared clonotypes between healthy human individuals. Only in-frame clones appear in the TCRdb table, and some are missing; sequencing was by immunoSEQ multiplex PCR. The sample shows about 2.2 million clones, 93% of them seen only once. Sequencing was performed on naive CD8+ T cells from PBMCs. Every receptor here comes from a man younger than 30 in good health. Some clones in this sample may be carry-over from other donors' samples. Each CDR3 is given with its conserved first and last residue. A D gene is named only where the DNA matches it firmly.

>TRBV2|TRBD2|TRBJ2-1
TGTGCCAGCATGATTTTGGGACTAGCGGCCTACAATGAGCAGTTCTTC
CASMILGLAAYNEQFF
>TRBV27|TRBD2|TRBJ2-7
TGTGCCAGCAGCTCGGCTAGCGGGAGTAACGAGCAGTACTTC
CASSSASGSNEQYF
>TRBV4-3|NA|TRBJ2-3
TGCGCCAGCAGCCAAGTACTACGGGATGGAGATACGCAGTATTTT
CASSQVLRDGDTQYF
>TRBV13|NA|TRBJ2-1
TGTGCCAGCAGAGCCGGGGACAATGAGCAGTTCTTC
CASRAGDNEQFF
>TRBV27|TRBD1|TRBJ2-7
TGTGCCAGCAGGGGCTCCGGGACAGGGATCACGGAGCAGTACTTC
CASRGSGTGITEQYF
>TRBV6-5|TRBD1|TRBJ1-1
TGTGCCAGCAGACAGGACAGGGCTGGGGGCACTGAAGCTTTCTTT
CASRQDRAGGTEAFF
>TRBV19|NA|TRBJ1-4
TGTGCCAGTAGTATGAGGGTCGGAGAAAAACTGTTTTTT
CASSMRVGEKLFF
>TRBV7-9|TRBD1|TRBJ2-2
TGTGCCAGCAGCCCACGCCCCGGGACAGGGGGCTCCGGGGAGCTGTTTTTT
CASSPRPGTGGSGELFF
>TRBV5-1|TRBD1|TRBJ2-3
TGCGCCAGCAGCTCAACCCCACAGGGGGGCACAGATACGCAGTATTTT
CASSSTPQGGTDTQYF
>TRBV7-2|NA|TRBJ1-3
TGTGCCAGCAGTCAAGGGGTCCGCCCTGGAAACACCATATATTTT
CASSQGVRPGNTIYF